This passage covers 27 T cell receptor beta chains from one sample sequenced in a study of cytomegalovirus exposure and HLA in healthy donors. Clones were read by immunoSEQ multiplex PCR, and TCRdb kept only the in-frame ones, dropping some. The profile shows 200,000 or so clones, less than 85% of them singletons. Sequencing input: PBMCs. Source of these receptors: a woman between 18 and 30 years old in good health and CMV-seronegative.

The CDR3 DNA is TGTGCCAGCAGTGAATCCGGGACAGGGGGAGAGACCCAGTACTTC. Protein: CASSESGTGGETQYF. The V call is TRBV6-1, the J call TRBJ2-5, with 11 bases that match TRBD1. CDR1 MNHNS and CDR2 SASEGT come from the germline V gene. The CDR3 is 15 residues long. V shed 2 bases, J shed 4 bases, and the junction held 3 bases outside the gene matches.

The CDR3 bases are TGTGCCAGCAGTTACGGGGGAAGAGGTACTGAAGCTTTCTTT. Protein product: CASSYGGRGTEAFF. The gene calls are TRBV6-5 and TRBJ1-1; the D gene is possibly TRBD1 (5 bases). From germline, CDR1 is MNHEY and CDR2 SVGAGI. This CDR3 is built from 14 residues. V was clipped by 2 bases and J by 5 bases, with 12 bases between them.

This clone was seen a single time. The rearrangement links TRBV18 to TRBJ1-5; unclear D gene. Germline V CDR1 and CDR2: KGHSH, LQKENI. The CDR3 is 15 amino acids. V shed 3 bases and J shed 5 bases, with 14 bases lying between them. This CDR3 reads CASSPAGGWDQPQHF. CDR3 DNA sequence: TGTGCCAGCTCACCCGCGGGAGGGTGGGATCAGCCCCAGCATTTT.

This chain uses TRBV18 with TRBJ1-2, with D perhaps matching TRBD1 (5 bases). Germline assignment: CDR1 KGHSH and CDR2 LQKENI. Trimming shortened V by 5 bases and J by 1 base, and 20 bases separated the two germline ends. This CDR3 is 17 amino acids long. The CDR3 loop is CASSNQGGRGLNYGYTF. CDR3 coding DNA: TGTGCCAGCTCAAACCAGGGTGGAAGGGGACTTAACTATGGCTACACCTTC.

The V and J genes are TRBV5-1 and TRBJ2-5; D is uncertain. The CDR3 runs to 14 residues. CDR1 and CDR2 from the germline V gene are SGHRS and YFSETQ. Deletions cut 4 bases from V and 2 bases from J, with 12 bases between. CDR3 sequence reads: CASSMAQEQETQYF. The CDR3, as DNA: TGCGCCAGCAGCATGGCGCAGGAGCAAGAGACCCAGTACTTC.

Turning to this clone: This specimen includes other DNA sequences encoding the same CDR3. The chain is built from TRBV6-6 and TRBJ1-1, with D possibly TRBD1 on 5 matching bases. Germline V CDR1 and CDR2: MNHNY, SVGAGI (reference sequence). The CDR3 loop spans 14 amino acids. With 0 bases removed from V and 4 bases from J, the gap between germline ends came to 9 bases. CDR3 nucleotides: TGTGCCAGCAGTTACTCTACAGGCCCCACTGAAGCTTTCTTT. Amino acid sequence: CASSYSTGPTEAFF.

The chain couples TRBV7-6 to TRBJ2-2, with a weak D call TRBD2 (5 bases). Germline values: CDR1 SGHVS, CDR2 FNYEAQ. Trimming stripped 5 bases from V and 0 bases from J, with 19 bases between. This CDR3 contains 18 residues. The DNA of the CDR3 is TGTGCCAGCAGCCGACTGCCGAGGGCAGACCCGAACACCGGGGAGCTGTTTTTT. This translates into CASSRLPRADPNTGELFF.

This clone has only one observation. The J gene is TRBJ2-5, the V gene TRBV25-1; 7 nucleotides match TRBD1. The V segment lost 2 bases and the J segment 3 bases; nucleotides outside the gene matches: 6. The germline V gene has CDR1 MGHDK and CDR2 SYGVNS. This CDR3 contains 15 residues. The CDR3: CASSEGDSDKETQYF. In DNA, the CDR3 is TGTGCCAGCAGTGAAGGGGACAGCGACAAAGAGACCCAGTACTTC.

This clone was observed a handful of times. This CDR3 is CASSHGQGWYTF. CDR3 sequence (DNA): TGCGCCAGCAGCCATGGACAGGGGTGGTACACCTTC. This chain links TRBV5-1 with TRBJ1-2; 9 bases line up with TRBD1. The CDR3 extends over 12 amino acids. CDR1 SGHRS and CDR2 YFSETQ come from the germline V gene. After removal of 4 bases from V and 11 bases from J, the junction contained 6 bases not matched to a gene.

This clone was counted between two and nine times. The rearrangement links TRBV19 to TRBJ1-4; 11 nucleotides agree with TRBD1. The CDR3 totals 15 residues. V lost 6 bases, J lost 8 bases, and 8 bases stayed unmatched. Germline-derived CDR1 and CDR2 are LNHDA and SQIVND (reference sequence). The CDR3 is CASSVGQGAWEKLFF. The CDR3 region has the DNA TGTGCCAGTAGCGTTGGACAGGGGGCATGGGAAAAACTGTTTTTT. Variable domain in full (rest from reference TRBV19 and TRBJ1-4): DGGITQSPKYLFRKEGQNVTLSCEQNLNHDAMYWYRQDPGQGLRLIYYSQIVNDFQKGDIAEGYSVSREKKESFPLTVTSAQKNPTAFYLCASSVGQGAWEKLFFGSGTQLSVL.

The rearrangement uses TRBV28 and TRBJ2-5; TRBD2 agrees at 10 bases. This CDR3 has 17 amino acids. Trimming at V came to 3 bases and at J to 4 bases, leaving 11 bases not matched to a gene. Germline CDR1 and CDR2: MDHEN and SYDVKM. The CDR3 DNA reads as TGTGCCAGCAGTTTGGTAGCGGGAGGCGTCGGGGGAGAGACCCAGTACTTC. This translates into CASSLVAGGVGGETQYF.

The chain recombines TRBV6-1 with TRBJ2-3; D tentatively fits TRBD1 or TRBD2 (6 bases each). Germline CDR1 reads MNHNS; CDR2 reads SASEGT. CDR3 length: 14 residues. Trimming removed 6 bases at V and 3 bases at J, with 13 bases between. The CDR3 region has the DNA TGTGCCAGCAGGGGGGGCTTTACTACAGATACGCAGTATTTT. Its translation is CASRGGFTTDTQYF.

J is TRBJ1-4 and V is TRBV5-1; 9 bases match TRBD1. After removal of 3 bases from V and 12 bases from J, the junction contained 9 bases not matched to a gene. This CDR3 region has 14 residues. Germline CDR1 reads SGHRS; CDR2 reads YFSETQ. CDR3 DNA: TGCGCCAGCAGCTGGATGGACAGGGGCGGGGAACTGTTTTTT. Encoded protein: CASSWMDRGGELFF.

The rearrangement uses TRBV10-1 and TRBJ1-1; 9 bases line up with TRBD1. V shed 4 bases, J shed 5 bases, and the junction held 11 bases outside the gene matches. The CDR3 totals 16 residues. CDR1 WNHNN and CDR2 SYGVQD come from the germline V gene (reference sequence). CDR3 sequence reads: CASSGSRDRVGTEAFF. The CDR3 nucleotides are TGCGCCAGCAGTGGGTCCCGGGACAGGGTCGGAACTGAAGCTTTCTTT.

In DNA, the CDR3 is TGTGCCAGCAGGGCCCAAGAACTGAACACTGAAGCTTTCTTT. It specifies CASRAQELNTEAFF. The chain has TRBV6-5 and TRBJ1-1; the D is unclear. The CDR3 is 14 residues long. Per germline, CDR1 MNHEY and CDR2 SVGAGI. The V end was cut by 6 bases, the J end by 0 bases, with 11 bases between.

V is TRBV6-5 and J is TRBJ2-7; no clear D. Germline-derived CDR1 and CDR2 are MNHEY and SVGAGI. Trimming removed 5 bases from V and 3 bases from J, with 5 bases in between. This CDR3 region has 11 residues. The chain's CDR3 is CASSKNYEQYF. In DNA, the CDR3 is TGTGCCAGCAGTAAAAACTACGAGCAGTACTTC.

The chain joins TRBV28 to TRBJ1-2, with D tentatively TRBD1 (5 bases). Germline CDR1 MDHEN, CDR2 SYDVKM. This CDR3 is 12 amino acids long. With 7 bases removed from V and 6 bases from J, the gap between germline ends came to 12 bases. The CDR3 spells CASNLGHDGYTF. In DNA form, the CDR3 reads TGTGCCAGCAACTTAGGACACGATGGCTACACCTTC.

This chain connects TRBV7-9 to TRBJ1-5; D remains unclear. Germline CDR1 is SEHNR and CDR2 is FQNEAQ (reference sequence). V was clipped by 4 bases and J by 2 bases, with 9 bases between them. This CDR3 comprises 14 residues. The CDR3 sequence: CASSSDGGNQPQHF. The CDR3 DNA follows: TGTGCCAGCAGCTCGGACGGCGGCAATCAGCCCCAGCATTTT.

This clone was counted once. The chain couples TRBV18 to TRBJ2-5; 7 bases line up with TRBD2. Trimming cost V 3 bases and J 2 bases; bases outside gene matches: 9. The germline V gene has CDR1 KGHSH and CDR2 LQKENI. The CDR3 has 16 amino acids. The CDR3 sequence is CASSPPAWGGQETQYF. CDR3 nucleotides: TGTGCCAGCTCACCCCCCGCCTGGGGGGGTCAAGAGACCCAGTACTTC.

The gene calls are TRBV6-6 and TRBJ1-4; D is undetermined. With 0 bases removed from V and 7 bases from J, the gap between germline ends came to 9 bases. The CDR3 is 14 residues long. Germline CDR1 and CDR2: MNHNY and SVGAGI (reference sequence). The CDR3 nucleotides are TGTGCCAGCAGTTACTCGAATGCGGGTGAAAAACTGTTTTTT. It specifies CASSYSNAGEKLFF.

CDR3 loop: CASLWGGASNQPQHF. Here the CDR3 DNA reads TGTGCCAGCCTCTGGGGGGGCGCAAGCAATCAGCCCCAGCATTTT. The chain has TRBV28 and TRBJ1-5, with D perhaps matching TRBD1 (6 bases). CDR3 length: 15 residues. The V and J ends lost 8 bases and 1 base respectively, with 15 bases between them. Germline assignment: CDR1 MDHEN and CDR2 SYDVKM.

The chain is built from TRBV9 and TRBJ1-1; 9 positions agree with TRBD1. Looked up from germline, CDR1 is SGDLS and CDR2 is YYNGEE. The junction had 8 bases not matched to a gene; V was cut back by 1 base and J by 10 bases. The length of the CDR3 is 14 residues. CDR3 sequence reads: CASSVTGQGERAFF. The DNA of the CDR3 is TGTGCCAGCAGCGTAACGGGACAGGGCGAGAGAGCTTTCTTT.

V usage is TRBV11-2 and J usage is TRBJ2-1; D gene ambiguous. The V end lost 3 bases, the J end lost 9 bases, and 21 bases lay between the germline ends. From germline, CDR1 is SGHAT and CDR2 FQNNGV. The CDR3 sequence is 16 residues long. The DNA of the CDR3 is TGTGCCAGCAGCTTCCGTGGTTTGGGGTGGGATAGTGAGCAGTTCTTC. This encodes CASSFRGLGWDSEQFF.

This sequence joins TRBV6-1 and TRBJ1-3; D remains ambiguous. Germline V gene data show CDR1 as MNHNS and CDR2 as SASEGT. V was cut by 3 bases and J by 8 bases, with 11 bases left in between. This CDR3 has 13 amino acids. The CDR3 bases are TGTGCCAGCAGTGAGACTGGTCTTGACACCATATATTTT. It is translated as CASSETGLDTIYF.

The rearrangement uses TRBV2 and TRBJ1-1, with no clear D. Germline assignment: CDR1 SNHLY and CDR2 FYNNEI. CDR3 length: 13 residues. The V end lost 6 bases, the J end lost 5 bases, and 13 bases lay between the germline ends. CDR3 protein: CASRASFQTEAFF. DNA for the CDR3: TGTGCCAGCAGAGCCTCCTTTCAGACTGAAGCTTTCTTT.

This chain uses TRBV29-1 with TRBJ2-7, with TRBD2 identical over 14 bases. The CDR3 covers 15 residues. The junction had 5 bases not matched to a gene; V was cut back by 5 bases and J by 2 bases. Germline V lookup: CDR1 SQVTM, CDR2 ANQGSEA. Here the CDR3 reads CSVTVGLAGAYEQYF. CDR3 DNA sequence: TGCAGCGTTACCGTGGGACTAGCGGGGGCCTACGAGCAGTACTTC.

The chain links TRBV5-1 to TRBJ2-5; 9 nucleotides align to TRBD1. CDR3 size: 14 residues. Germline-derived CDR1 and CDR2 are SGHRS and YFSETQ. The J segment lost 5 bases and the V segment lost 6 bases, leaving 8 bases of the junction unmatched. The DNA of the CDR3 is TGCGCCAGCACCACAGGGGGCGCGGGGGAGACCCAGTACTTC. This translates into CASTTGGAGETQYF.